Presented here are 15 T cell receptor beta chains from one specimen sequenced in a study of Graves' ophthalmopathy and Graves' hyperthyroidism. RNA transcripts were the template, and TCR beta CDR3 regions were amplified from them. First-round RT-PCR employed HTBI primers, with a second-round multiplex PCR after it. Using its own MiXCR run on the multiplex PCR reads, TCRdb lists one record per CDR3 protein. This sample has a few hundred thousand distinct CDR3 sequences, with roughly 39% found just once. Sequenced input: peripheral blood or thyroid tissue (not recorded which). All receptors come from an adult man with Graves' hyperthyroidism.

The CDR3 bases are TGTGCCAGCAGCCCCCGGACAGGGAGGGATCAGCCCCAGCATTTT. This gives the protein CASSPRTGRDQPQHF. The gene calls are TRBV5-6 and TRBJ1-5; TRBD1 agrees at 8 bases. Germline CDR1 and CDR2: SGHDT and YYEEEE. The ends lost 4 bases at V and 5 bases at J; junction bases unmatched: 8. CDR3 length: 15 amino acids.

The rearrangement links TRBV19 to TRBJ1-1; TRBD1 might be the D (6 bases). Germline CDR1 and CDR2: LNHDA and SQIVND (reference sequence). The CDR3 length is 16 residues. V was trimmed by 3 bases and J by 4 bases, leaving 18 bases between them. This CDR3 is CASSILGGRRGTEAFF. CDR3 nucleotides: TGTGCCAGTAGTATCCTCGGGGGCAGGAGGGGCACTGAAGCTTTCTTT.

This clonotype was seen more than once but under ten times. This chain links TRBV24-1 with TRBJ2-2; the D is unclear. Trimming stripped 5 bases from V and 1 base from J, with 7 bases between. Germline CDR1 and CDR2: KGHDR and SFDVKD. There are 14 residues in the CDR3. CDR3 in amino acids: CATSGQENTGELFF. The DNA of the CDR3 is TGTGCCACCAGTGGGCAGGAGAACACCGGGGAGCTGTTTTTT.

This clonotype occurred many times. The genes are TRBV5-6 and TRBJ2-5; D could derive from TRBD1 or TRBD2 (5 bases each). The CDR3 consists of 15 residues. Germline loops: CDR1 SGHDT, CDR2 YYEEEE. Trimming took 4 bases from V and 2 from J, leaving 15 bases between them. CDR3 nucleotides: TGTGCCAGCAGCCGAACCCCGGGGCTACAAGAGACCCAGTACTTC. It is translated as CASSRTPGLQETQYF. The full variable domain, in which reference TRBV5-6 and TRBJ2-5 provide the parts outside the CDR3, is DAGVTQSPTHLIKTRGQQVTLRCSPKSGHDTVSWYQQALGQGPQFIFQYYEEEERQRGNFPDRFSGHQFPNYSSELNVNALLLGDSALYLCASSRTPGLQETQYFGPGTRLLVL.

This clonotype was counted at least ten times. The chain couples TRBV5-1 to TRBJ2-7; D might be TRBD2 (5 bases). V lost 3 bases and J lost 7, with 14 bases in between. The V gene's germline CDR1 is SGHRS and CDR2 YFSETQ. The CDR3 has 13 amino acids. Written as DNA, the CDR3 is TGCGCCAGCAGCTCGTCGGGCTCGGGGGAGCAGTACTTC. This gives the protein CASSSSGSGEQYF.

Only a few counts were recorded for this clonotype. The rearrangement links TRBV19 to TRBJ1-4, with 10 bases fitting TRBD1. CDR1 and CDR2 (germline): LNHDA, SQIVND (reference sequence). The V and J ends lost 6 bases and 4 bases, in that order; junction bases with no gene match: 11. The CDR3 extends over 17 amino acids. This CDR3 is CASSTRSGTGVNEKLFF. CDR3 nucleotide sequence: TGTGCCAGTAGCACGCGCTCCGGGACAGGGGTTAATGAAAAACTGTTTTTT.

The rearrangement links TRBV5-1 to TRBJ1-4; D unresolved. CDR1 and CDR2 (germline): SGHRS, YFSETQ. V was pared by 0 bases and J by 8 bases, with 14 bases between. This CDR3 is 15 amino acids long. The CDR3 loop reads CASSLAPAPNEKLFF. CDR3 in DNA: TGCGCCAGCAGCTTGGCACCAGCCCCGAACGAAAAACTGTTTTTT.

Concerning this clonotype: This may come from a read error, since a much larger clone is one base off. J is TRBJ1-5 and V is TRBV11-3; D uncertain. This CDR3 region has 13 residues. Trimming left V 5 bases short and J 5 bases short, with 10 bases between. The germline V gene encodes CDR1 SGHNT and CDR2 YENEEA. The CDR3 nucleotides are TGTGCCAGCAGCATAAGCATGGATCAGCCCCAGCATTTT. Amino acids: CASSISMDQPQHF.

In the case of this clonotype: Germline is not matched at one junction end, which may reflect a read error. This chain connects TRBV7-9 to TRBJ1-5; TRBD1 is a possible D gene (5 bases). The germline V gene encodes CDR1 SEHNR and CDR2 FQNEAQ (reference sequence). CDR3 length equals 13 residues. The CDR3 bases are TGTGCCAGCAGTGGGGACCATAATCAGCCCCAGCACTTT. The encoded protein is CASSGDHNQPQHF.

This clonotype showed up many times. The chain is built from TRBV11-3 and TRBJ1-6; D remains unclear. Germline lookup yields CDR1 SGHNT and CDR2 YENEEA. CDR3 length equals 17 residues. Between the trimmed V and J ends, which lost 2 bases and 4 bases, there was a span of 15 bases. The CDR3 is CASSLPPDGEYNSPLHF. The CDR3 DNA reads TGTGCCAGCAGCTTACCCCCGGACGGGGAGTATAATTCACCCCTCCACTTT.

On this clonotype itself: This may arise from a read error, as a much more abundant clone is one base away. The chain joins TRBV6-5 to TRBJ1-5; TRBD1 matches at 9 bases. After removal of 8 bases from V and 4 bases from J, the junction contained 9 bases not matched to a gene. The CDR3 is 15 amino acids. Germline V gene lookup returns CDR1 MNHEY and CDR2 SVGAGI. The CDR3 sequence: CASGQGQGLNQPQHF. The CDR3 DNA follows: TGTGCCAGCGGCCAGGGACAGGGACTTAATCAGCCCCAGCATTTT.

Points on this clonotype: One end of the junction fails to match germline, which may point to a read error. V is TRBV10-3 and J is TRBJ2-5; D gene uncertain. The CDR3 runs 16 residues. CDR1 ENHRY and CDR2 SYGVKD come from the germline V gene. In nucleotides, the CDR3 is TGTGCCATCAGTGAGGGACCGGAAAAGTACCAAGAGACCCGGTACTTC. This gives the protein CAISEGPEKYQETRYF.

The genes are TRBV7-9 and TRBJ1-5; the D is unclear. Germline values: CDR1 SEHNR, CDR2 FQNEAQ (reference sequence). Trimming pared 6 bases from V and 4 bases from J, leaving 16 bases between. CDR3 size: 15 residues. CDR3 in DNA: TGTGCCAGCAGTGTAGCCGGGCCCTCGAATCAGCCCCAGCATTTT. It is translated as CASSVAGPSNQPQHF.

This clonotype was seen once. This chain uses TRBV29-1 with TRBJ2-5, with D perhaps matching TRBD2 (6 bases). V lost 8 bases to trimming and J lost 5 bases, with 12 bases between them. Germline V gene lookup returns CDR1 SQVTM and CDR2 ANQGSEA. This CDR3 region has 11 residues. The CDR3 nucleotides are TGCAGCTTAGGCGGGGCGGAGACCCAGTACTTC. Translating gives CSLGGAETQYF.

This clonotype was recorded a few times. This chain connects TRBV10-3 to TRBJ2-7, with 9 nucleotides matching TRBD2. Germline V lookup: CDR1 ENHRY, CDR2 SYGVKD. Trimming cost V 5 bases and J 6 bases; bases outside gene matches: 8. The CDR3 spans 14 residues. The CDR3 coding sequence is TGTGCCATCAGTCCCAAACTGACTAGCGGCGAGCAGTACTTC. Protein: CAISPKLTSGEQYF.